The 7 T cell receptor beta chains given below trace back to one sample, sequenced in a study of cytotoxic CD8 clonotypes in ibrutinib-treated CLL. Sequencing used immunoSEQ multiplex PCR; TCRdb keeps in-frame clones, though not all of them. This sample carries around 97,000 clones, more than 75% of them seen once, and the ten largest clones take about 33%. Sequenced here: PBMCs, sampled after 12 months of ibrutinib treatment. All receptors come from a human donor with chronic lymphocytic leukemia.

J is TRBJ1-2 and V is TRBV5-1; maybe TRBD1 (5 bases). This CDR3 contains 15 residues. Trimming removed 0 bases from V and 8 bases from J, with 17 bases in between. Germline V CDR1 and CDR2: SGHRS, YFSETQ. The CDR3 nucleotides are TGCGCCAGCAGCTTGGAAGGGACGTCCTTTGGGGGCTACACCTTC. Translating it yields CASSLEGTSFGGYTF.

The chain is built from TRBV6-5 and TRBJ2-7, with D hard to call. The CDR3 spans 11 residues. Germline CDR1 reads MNHEY; CDR2 reads SVGAGI. Between the trimmed V and J ends, which lost 5 bases and 6 bases, there was a span of 8 bases. The chain's CDR3 is CASSTRTEQYF. The CDR3 DNA sequence: TGTGCCAGCAGTACCCGAACCGAGCAGTACTTC.

The chain recombines TRBV19 with TRBJ2-1; 7 nucleotides line up with TRBD2. This CDR3 spans 13 amino acids. J lost 10 bases, V lost 5 bases, and 8 bases had no gene match. Germline-derived CDR1 and CDR2 are LNHDA and SQIVND (reference sequence). CDR3 protein: CASSPGLMEEQFF. CDR3 DNA sequence: TGTGCCAGTAGTCCGGGACTAATGGAGGAGCAGTTCTTC.

The chain carries TRBV6-5 and TRBJ2-3; D gene unclear. This CDR3 contains 11 residues. Trimming took off 4 bases at V and 8 bases at J, with 7 bases between the two ends. Germline V lookup: CDR1 MNHEY, CDR2 SVGAGI. The CDR3 DNA reads as TGTGCCAGCAGTTCCTTCCTTACGCAGTATTTT. It is translated as CASSSFLTQYF.

This clone was counted a few times. The V call is TRBV10-3, the J call TRBJ1-1, with 8 bases lining up with TRBD1. CDR3 size: 14 residues. Germline lookup yields CDR1 ENHRY and CDR2 SYGVKD. V gave up 7 bases and J gave up 4 bases; unmatched junction bases: 8. This chain's CDR3 is CAINQDREATEAFF. The CDR3 region has the DNA TGTGCCATCAATCAGGACAGGGAGGCCACTGAAGCTTTCTTT.

The chain joins TRBV5-1 to TRBJ2-3, with 11 bases matching TRBD2. CDR3 size: 17 residues. Germline V gene data show CDR1 as SGHRS and CDR2 as YFSETQ. Trimming removed 3 bases from V and 2 bases from J; junction bases left unmatched: 8. As DNA, the CDR3 is TGCGCCAGCAGCTCACACACTAGCGGGGGAGCCACAGATACGCAGTATTTT. Its protein product is CASSSHTSGGATDTQYF. Supplemented by reference TRBV5-1 and TRBJ2-3, the full variable domain reads KAGVTQTPRYLIKTRGQQVTLSCSPISGHRSVSWYQQTPGQGLQFLFEYFSETQRNKGNFPGRFSGRQFSNSRSEMNVSTLELGDSALYLCASSSHTSGGATDTQYFGPGTRLTVL.

The chain has TRBV28 and TRBJ1-1, with TRBD1 matching over 9 bases. The CDR3 is made up of 15 amino acids. The V and J ends lost 6 bases and 1 base, in that order; junction bases with no gene match: 6. CDR1 is MDHEN and CDR2 is SYDVKM in the germline V gene. The CDR3 here is CASRGQGTKNTEAFF. The CDR3 DNA reads TGTGCCAGCAGGGGACAGGGCACAAAGAACACTGAAGCTTTCTTT. Using reference TRBV28 and TRBJ1-1 for the parts outside the CDR3, the full variable domain is DVKVTQSSRYLVKRTGEKVFLECVQDMDHENMFWYRQDPGLGLRLIYFSYDVKMKEKGDIPEGYSVSREKKERFSLILESASTNQTSMYLCASRGQGTKNTEAFFGQGTRLTVV.